This TCR beta chain appears in the sequencing data of a study of beta chain features in type 1 diabetes. All of the isolated RNA was reverse transcribed, so expressed TCRB transcripts were sequenced. Sequencing was performed with immunoSEQ multiplex PCR; in TCRdb, only in-frame clones are kept and a portion is missing. The repertoire holds about 350,000 clones, with 20% as singletons. This clone has more than one count but fewer than ten. The CDR3 sequence is 17 residues long. V gave up 3 bases and J gave up 0 bases; unmatched junction bases: 8. Germline CDR1 and CDR2: KGHSH and LQKENI. Sequenced: naive CD4+ T cells from blood. The chain links TRBV18 to TRBJ2-5; 9 bases map to TRBD2. The source is a woman under 30 in good health. CDR3 nucleotides: TGTGCCAGCTCACCCTTCGATAGCGGGAGCAACCAAGAGACCCAGTACTTC. Translation: CASSPFDSGSNQETQYF. Full variable domain (rest looked up from reference TRBV18 and TRBJ2-5): NAGVMQNPRHLVRRRGQEARLRCSPMKGHSHVYWYRQLPEEGLKFMVYLQKENIIDESGMPKERFSAEFPKEGPSILRIQQVVRGDSAAYFCASSPFDSGSNQETQYFGPGTRLLVL.